This T cell receptor (beta chain) derives from a study of cytotoxic CD8 clonotypes in ibrutinib-treated CLL. T cells were sequenced at a targeted depth of 1 in 200,000 to 1 in 1 million. Sequencing used immunoSEQ multiplex PCR; TCRdb keeps in-frame clones, though not all of them. The sample records 110,000 to 150,000 clones, about 75% being singletons. The sequenced sample was PBMCs, obtained after 24 months of ibrutinib treatment. The receptor comes from a human donor with chronic lymphocytic leukemia.

The CDR3 is CAWRWGGPSGTQYF. For the CDR3, the DNA is TGTGCCTGGAGGTGGGGAGGACCGTCGGGAACGCAGTATTTT. The rearrangement uses TRBV30 and TRBJ2-3; possibly TRBD2 for D (6 bases). V lost 3 bases, J lost 9 bases, and 19 bases lay in between. From germline, CDR1 is GTSNPN and CDR2 SVGIG (reference sequence). This CDR3 is 14 amino acids long.